These 23 T cell receptor beta chains were all obtained from the same sample, sequenced in a study of shared T cell receptors in the human thymus. Here immunoSEQ multiplex PCR was the method, and the copy in TCRdb shows in-frame clones only, minus some. The sample has some 700,000 clones, approximately 85% seen once. These data were likewise used in another study, on human thymus T cells.

Sequenced sample: thymocytes. These receptors were obtained from a girl under three years old with a congenital heart defect.

The rearrangement joins TRBV5-6 to TRBJ1-1; D is perhaps TRBD1 (6 bases). The CDR3 extends over 18 amino acids. Trimming pared 1 base from V and 8 bases from J, leaving 27 bases between. Germline lookup yields CDR1 SGHDT and CDR2 YYEEEE. The CDR3 region is CASSLLEVWLRGSKEAFF. The CDR3 DNA reads as TGTGCCAGCAGCTTGCTTGAGGTTTGGTTGAGGGGGTCTAAAGAAGCTTTCTTT.

V and J are TRBV5-1 and TRBJ1-4; 10 bases are shared with TRBD1. V shed 9 bases and J 2 bases; nucleotides not matched to a gene: 7. CDR3 length equals 15 residues. CDR1 is SGHRS, CDR2 YFSETQ, per germline. The DNA of the CDR3 is TGCGCCACCACGACAGGGGGCTATACTAATGAAAAACTGTTTTTT. Protein sequence: CATTTGGYTNEKLFF.

The V call is TRBV15, the J call TRBJ2-5; perhaps TRBD1 as D (6 bases). V was trimmed by 4 bases and J by 5 bases, leaving 17 bases between them. This CDR3 is built from 15 residues. Germline assignment: CDR1 LNHNV and CDR2 YYDKDF (reference sequence). This CDR3 is CATSKFKGDEETQYF. The CDR3 DNA reads TGTGCCACCAGCAAATTTAAGGGGGATGAGGAGACCCAGTACTTC.

The chain links TRBV28 to TRBJ1-1, with 10 bases aligning to TRBD1. V shed 5 bases and J 0 bases; nucleotides not matched to a gene: 18. This CDR3 has 20 residues. The germline CDR1 and CDR2 sequences are MDHEN and SYDVKM. For the CDR3, the DNA is TGTGCCAGCAGTCCCCAGACAGGGGGCAAGGTAGTTGAAATGAACACTGAAGCTTTCTTT. Translating gives CASSPQTGGKVVEMNTEAFF.

The chain is built from TRBV28 and TRBJ1-6; D is unresolved. The CDR3 totals 17 residues. Germline CDR1 is MDHEN and CDR2 is SYDVKM. Trimming took 4 bases from V and 5 from J, leaving 18 bases between them. The CDR3 DNA sequence: TGTGCCAGCAGTTCCACTCCCCATGTTTATAATAATTCACCCCTCCACTTT. This sequence encodes CASSSTPHVYNNSPLHF.

The chain employs TRBV14 and TRBJ1-2, with 9 bases matching TRBD1. Germline V gives CDR1 SGHDN, CDR2 FVKESK. The CDR3 is 16 amino acids. The trim removed 0 bases at V and 8 bases at J, leaving 10 bases unmatched. DNA for the CDR3: TGTGCCAGCAGCCAAGATCTTGGGGACAGGGTTAAGGGCTACACCTTC. As protein: CASSQDLGDRVKGYTF.

This chain links TRBV12-5 with TRBJ1-2, with D unresolved. This CDR3 region has 14 residues. V lost 4 bases and J 4 bases, leaving 13 bases between the germline ends. Germline V gene data show CDR1 as LGHNT and CDR2 as FRNRAP. CDR3 bases: TGTGCTAGTGGTTCCCGGCGGGCCTCCTATGGCTACACCTTC. It yields the protein CASGSRRASYGYTF.

The V and J genes are TRBV18 and TRBJ2-7, with TRBD2 matching over 9 bases. V lost 7 bases to trimming and J lost 7 bases; unmatched junction nucleotides: 11. Per the germline V gene, CDR1 is KGHSH and CDR2 is LQKENI. The length of the CDR3 is 14 residues. The CDR3, as DNA: TGTGCCAGCTGCCGCGGGGGGGCCCTGGAGGAGCAGTACTTC. Encoded protein: CASCRGGALEEQYF.

This chain connects TRBV6-4 to TRBJ1-6, with 8 positions matching TRBD1. V was clipped by 6 bases and J by 8 bases; unmatched bases: 6. Germline lookup yields CDR1 MRHNA and CDR2 SNTAGT. The CDR3 extends over 14 amino acids. DNA of the CDR3: TGTGCCAGCAGGAGGACAGGGTCGGATTCACCCCTCCACTTT. This codes for CASRRTGSDSPLHF.

This clone was seen more than once but under ten times. The CDR3 bases are TGTGCCAGCGGCCCCGGACAGATACATGAGCAGTTCTTC. It translates to CASGPGQIHEQFF. V gene TRBV4-2 combines with J gene TRBJ2-1; TRBD1 might be the D (6 bases). The CDR3 has 13 amino acids. Germline CDR1 is LGHNA and CDR2 is YNFKEQ. The V gene lost 8 bases and the J gene lost 8 bases, with 16 bases spanning the gap.

V usage is TRBV6-5 and J usage is TRBJ2-5; TRBD1 aligns across 10 bases. CDR1 is MNHEY, CDR2 SVGAGI, per germline. V lost 1 base to trimming and J lost 3 bases; unmatched junction nucleotides: 5. The CDR3 is 16 amino acids. The chain's CDR3 is CASSYLVGTGEETQYF. The CDR3 bases are TGTGCCAGCAGTTACTTGGTCGGGACAGGGGAAGAGACCCAGTACTTC.

The genes are TRBV11-2 and TRBJ2-7; D may be TRBD1 (6 bases). The germline CDR1 and CDR2 sequences are SGHAT and FQNNGV. This CDR3 region has 15 residues. Trimming took off 1 base at V and 5 bases at J, with 15 bases between the two ends. The CDR3 protein is CASSLGGGQRHEQYF. Written as DNA, the CDR3 is TGTGCCAGCAGCTTAGGAGGGGGACAACGCCACGAGCAGTACTTC.

This clone was detected a few times. The chain combines TRBV2 with TRBJ1-5; D is ambiguous. CDR3 length: 16 residues. V lost 1 base and J lost 7, with 17 bases in between. In germline, CDR1 is SNHLY, CDR2 FYNNEI. The CDR3 spells CASSEGPRDGGQPQHF. CDR3 nucleotide sequence: TGTGCCAGCAGTGAAGGCCCCCGGGATGGCGGGCAGCCCCAGCATTTT. Together with reference TRBV2 and TRBJ1-5, the CDR3 gives the full variable domain: EPEVTQTPSHQVTQMGQEVILRCVPISNHLYFYWYRQILGQKVEFLVSFYNNEISEKSEIFDDQFSVERPDGSNFTLKIRSTKLEDSAMYFCASSEGPRDGGQPQHFGDGTRLSIL.

This chain connects TRBV29-1 to TRBJ1-2, with 7 bases matching TRBD1. Trimming at V came to 6 bases and at J to 3 bases, leaving 4 bases not matched to a gene. In germline, CDR1 is SQVTM, CDR2 ANQGSEA. The CDR3 sequence is 12 residues long. CDR3 loop: CSVKQGHYGYTF. CDR3 nucleotide sequence: TGCAGCGTCAAACAGGGGCACTATGGCTACACCTTC.

The chain uses TRBV7-6 and TRBJ2-3; 7 bases match TRBD2. V shed 1 base, J shed 0 bases, and the junction held 10 bases outside the gene matches. The germline V gene has CDR1 SGHVS and CDR2 FNYEAQ. The CDR3 length is 18 residues. DNA of the CDR3: TGTGCCAGCAGCTTAGATCGGGAAAGCGGGGCTAGCACAGATACGCAGTATTTT. Translation: CASSLDRESGASTDTQYF.

The genes are TRBV5-5 and TRBJ1-2; 11 nucleotides match TRBD1. The CDR3 loop spans 17 amino acids. V was pared by 1 base and J by 3 bases, with 8 bases of the junction left unmatched. CDR1 is SGHKS, CDR2 YYEKEE, per germline (reference sequence). This CDR3 reads CASSLLGPGQGDYGYTF. The DNA for the CDR3 is TGTGCCAGCAGCTTGCTTGGACCGGGACAGGGGGACTATGGCTACACCTTC.

The chain uses TRBV4-1 and TRBJ1-4; 7 bases agree with TRBD1. Germline V gives CDR1 MGHRA, CDR2 YSYEKL. V was clipped by 3 bases and J by 3 bases; unmatched bases: 13. This CDR3 is 18 amino acids long. CDR3 in DNA: TGCGCCAGCAGCCATAGTAACGCCGGACAGGCGTCTAATGAAAAACTGTTTTTT. Amino acid sequence: CASSHSNAGQASNEKLFF.

The V gene is TRBV11-2, the J gene TRBJ2-5; 7 positions agree with TRBD1. J gave up 2 bases and V 0 bases, and 6 bases lay outside the gene matches. The CDR3 consists of 16 residues. Germline CDR1 reads SGHAT; CDR2 reads FQNNGV. The CDR3 DNA follows: TGTGCCAGCAGCTTAGATCGTAAGGGGGCTCAAGAGACCCAGTACTTC. It translates to CASSLDRKGAQETQYF. The full variable domain, completed using reference TRBV11-2 and TRBJ2-5, is EAGVAQSPRYKIIEKRQSVAFWCNPISGHATLYWYQQILGQGPKLLIQFQNNGVVDDSQLPKDRFSAERLKGVDSTLKIQPAKLEDSAVYLCASSLDRKGAQETQYFGPGTRLLVL.

The CDR3 sequence: CASSPSIQGKIADTQYF. The DNA for the CDR3 is TGTGCCAGCAGCCCCAGCATACAGGGGAAGATTGCAGATACGCAGTATTTT. The chain has TRBV7-2 and TRBJ2-3, with TRBD1 matching 7 bases. The ends lost 5 bases at V and 4 bases at J; junction bases unmatched: 15. There are 17 residues in the CDR3. Per the germline V gene, CDR1 is SGHTA and CDR2 is FQGNSA.

This clone is a singleton in its sample. J is TRBJ1-2 and V is TRBV5-1, with TRBD1 matching 8 bases. This CDR3 is 15 amino acids long. CDR1 and CDR2 (germline): SGHRS, YFSETQ. V was clipped by 3 bases and J by 2 bases; unmatched bases: 6. The CDR3 loop reads CASSSRDRQNYGYTF. CDR3 nucleotide sequence: TGCGCCAGCAGCTCCCGGGACAGGCAGAACTATGGCTACACCTTC.

The V call is TRBV28, the J call TRBJ1-5, with D possibly being TRBD1 (5 bases). The CDR3 runs to 15 residues. Trimming shortened V by 9 bases and J by 4 bases, and 19 bases separated the two germline ends. In germline, CDR1 is MDHEN, CDR2 SYDVKM. The CDR3 region is CASLMWGEVNQPQHF. The CDR3 nucleotides are TGTGCCAGTCTAATGTGGGGGGAGGTTAATCAGCCCCAGCATTTT.

This clone was found once. The rearrangement uses TRBV6-4 and TRBJ1-4; 7 nucleotides match TRBD1. The CDR3 covers 17 residues. The germline V gene encodes CDR1 MRHNA and CDR2 SNTAGT. The trim removed 0 bases at V and 5 bases at J, leaving 9 bases unmatched. The CDR3 DNA sequence: TGTGCCAGCAGTGACTCTTTTTCGAAGGACAGGAATGAAAAACTGTTTTTT. Translating it yields CASSDSFSKDRNEKLFF.

The CDR3, as DNA: TGTGCCAGCATACACGGAAGGGGGCTTAATCAGCCCCAGCATTTT. Residues: CASIHGRGLNQPQHF. The chain is built from TRBV7-8 and TRBJ1-5; 7 nucleotides agree with TRBD1. CDR1 and CDR2 from the germline V gene are SGHVS and FQNEAQ. The V and J ends lost 7 bases and 4 bases, in that order; junction bases with no gene match: 10. This CDR3 comprises 15 residues.